This T cell receptor (beta chain) was retrieved from a study of Tregs in tolerant kidney transplant recipients. Profiled with immunoSEQ multiplex PCR; TCRdb holds only in-frame clones, not every one. The sample holds 85,000 to 95,000 clones; around nine tenths are singletons and the top ten take roughly 4.3%. Germline CDR1 and CDR2: SGDLS and YYNGEE. Trimming shortened V by 3 bases and J by 2 bases, and 9 bases separated the two germline ends. This CDR3 comprises 13 residues. This clone was recorded only once. This clonotype was obtained from a human donor in good health. The sequenced sample consisted of CD8+ T cells from blood. This chain connects TRBV9 to TRBJ2-7; possibly TRBD2 for D (5 bases). CDR3 region: CASSGGGAYEQYF. As DNA, the CDR3 is TGTGCCAGCAGCGGAGGAGGTGCCTACGAGCAGTACTTC.